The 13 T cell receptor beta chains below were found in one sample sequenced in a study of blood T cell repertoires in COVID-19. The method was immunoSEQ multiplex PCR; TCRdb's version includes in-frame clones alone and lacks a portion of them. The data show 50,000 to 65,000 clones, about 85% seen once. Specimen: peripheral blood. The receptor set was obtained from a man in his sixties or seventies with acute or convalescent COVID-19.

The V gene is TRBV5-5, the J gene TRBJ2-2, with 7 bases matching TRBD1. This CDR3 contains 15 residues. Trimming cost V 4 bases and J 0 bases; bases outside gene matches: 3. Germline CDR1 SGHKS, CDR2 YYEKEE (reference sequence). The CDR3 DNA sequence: TGTGCCAGCAGCCTCACAGGGGCGAACACCGGGGAGCTGTTTTTT. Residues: CASSLTGANTGELFF.

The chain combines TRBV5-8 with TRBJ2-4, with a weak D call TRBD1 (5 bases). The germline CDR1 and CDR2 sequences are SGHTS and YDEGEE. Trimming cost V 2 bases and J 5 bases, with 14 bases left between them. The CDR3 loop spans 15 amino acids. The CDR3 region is CASSFPGIVQNIQYF. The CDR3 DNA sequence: TGTGCCAGCAGCTTCCCAGGGATCGTCCAAAACATTCAGTACTTC.

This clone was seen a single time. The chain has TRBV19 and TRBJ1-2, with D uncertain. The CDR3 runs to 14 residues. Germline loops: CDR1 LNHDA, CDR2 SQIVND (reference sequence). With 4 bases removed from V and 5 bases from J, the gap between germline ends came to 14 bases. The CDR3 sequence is CASSKGGVSYGYTF. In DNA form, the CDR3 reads TGTGCCAGTAGTAAAGGCGGCGTGTCGTATGGCTACACCTTC. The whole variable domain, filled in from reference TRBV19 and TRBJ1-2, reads DGGITQSPKYLFRKEGQNVTLSCEQNLNHDAMYWYRQDPGQGLRLIYYSQIVNDFQKGDIAEGYSVSREKKESFPLTVTSAQKNPTAFYLCASSKGGVSYGYTFGSGTRLTVV.

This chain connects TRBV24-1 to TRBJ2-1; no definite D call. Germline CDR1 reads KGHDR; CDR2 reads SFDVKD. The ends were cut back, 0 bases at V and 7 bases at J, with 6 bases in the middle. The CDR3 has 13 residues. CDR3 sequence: CATSDLSVNEQFF. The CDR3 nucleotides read TGTGCCACCAGTGATTTGAGCGTTAATGAGCAGTTCTTC.

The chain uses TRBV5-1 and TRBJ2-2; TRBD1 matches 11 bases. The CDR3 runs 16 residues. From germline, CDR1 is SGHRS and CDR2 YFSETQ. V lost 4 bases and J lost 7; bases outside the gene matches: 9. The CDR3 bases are TGCGCCAGCAGCGTGGGACAGGGGGTGATTGGCGGGGAGCTGTTTTTT. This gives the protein CASSVGQGVIGGELFF.

Here the CDR3 DNA reads TGTGCCAGCAGCTTCCCCGAAGGGGGAGACTATGGCTACACCTTC. Residues: CASSFPEGGDYGYTF. V is TRBV7-8 and J is TRBJ1-2, with D possibly matching TRBD1 (6 bases). The CDR3 length is 15 residues. The ends were cut back, 3 bases at V and 3 bases at J, with 14 bases in the middle. Per germline, CDR1 SGHVS and CDR2 FQNEAQ. The full variable domain, its missing parts supplied by reference TRBV7-8 and TRBJ1-2, is GAGVSQSPRYKVAKRGQDVALRCDPISGHVSLFWYQQALGQGPEFLTYFQNEAQLDKSGLPSDRFFAERPEGSVSTLKIQRTQQEDSAVYLCASSFPEGGDYGYTFGSGTRLTVV.

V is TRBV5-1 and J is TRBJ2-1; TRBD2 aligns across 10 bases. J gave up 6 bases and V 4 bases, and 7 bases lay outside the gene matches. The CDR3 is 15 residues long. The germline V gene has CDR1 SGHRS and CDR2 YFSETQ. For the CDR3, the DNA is TGCGCCAGCAGCCCGTTACTAGCGGGGCCCAATGAGCAGTTCTTC. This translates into CASSPLLAGPNEQFF.

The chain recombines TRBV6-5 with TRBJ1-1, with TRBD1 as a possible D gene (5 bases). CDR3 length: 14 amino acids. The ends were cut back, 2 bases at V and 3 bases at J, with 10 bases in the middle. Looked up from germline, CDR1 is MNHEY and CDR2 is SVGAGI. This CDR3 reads CASSYNSGDTEAFF. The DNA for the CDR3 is TGTGCCAGCAGTTACAACTCGGGGGACACTGAAGCTTTCTTT.

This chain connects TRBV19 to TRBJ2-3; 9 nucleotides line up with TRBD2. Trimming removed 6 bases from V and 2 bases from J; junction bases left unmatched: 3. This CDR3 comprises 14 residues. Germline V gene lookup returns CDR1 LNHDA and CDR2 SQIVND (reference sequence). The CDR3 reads CASSPSGNTDTQYF. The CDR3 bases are TGTGCCAGTAGCCCTAGCGGGAACACAGATACGCAGTATTTT.

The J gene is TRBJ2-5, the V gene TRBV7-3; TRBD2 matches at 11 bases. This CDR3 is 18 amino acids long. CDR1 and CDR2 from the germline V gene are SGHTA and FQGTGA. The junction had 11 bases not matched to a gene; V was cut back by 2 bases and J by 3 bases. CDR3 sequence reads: CASSLLGFSGGAEETQYF. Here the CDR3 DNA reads TGTGCCAGCAGCTTACTGGGTTTTAGCGGGGGGGCGGAAGAGACCCAGTACTTC.

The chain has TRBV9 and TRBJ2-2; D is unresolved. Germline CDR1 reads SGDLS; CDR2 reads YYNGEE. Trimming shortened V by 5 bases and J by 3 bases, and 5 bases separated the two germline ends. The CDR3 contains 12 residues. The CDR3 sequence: CASRTHTGELFF. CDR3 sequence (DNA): TGTGCCAGCAGGACACACACCGGGGAGCTGTTTTTT.

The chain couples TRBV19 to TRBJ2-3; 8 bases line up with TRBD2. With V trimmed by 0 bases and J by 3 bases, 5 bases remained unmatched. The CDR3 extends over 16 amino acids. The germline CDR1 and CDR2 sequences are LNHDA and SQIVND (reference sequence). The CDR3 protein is CASSIDAGGLTDTQYF. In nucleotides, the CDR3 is TGTGCCAGTAGTATAGATGCGGGGGGTCTTACAGATACGCAGTATTTT.

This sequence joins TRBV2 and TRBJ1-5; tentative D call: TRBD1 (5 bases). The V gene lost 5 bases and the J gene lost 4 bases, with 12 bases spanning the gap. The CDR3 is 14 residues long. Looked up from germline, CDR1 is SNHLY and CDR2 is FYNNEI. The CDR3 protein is CASSLLGGNQPQHF. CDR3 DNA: TGTGCCAGCAGTCTTTTGGGGGGAAATCAGCCCCAGCATTTT. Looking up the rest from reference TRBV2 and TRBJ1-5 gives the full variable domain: EPEVTQTPSHQVTQMGQEVILRCVPISNHLYFYWYRQILGQKVEFLVSFYNNEISEKSEIFDDQFSVERPDGSNFTLKIRSTKLEDSAMYFCASSLLGGNQPQHFGDGTRLSIL.